This is a list of T cell receptor beta chains from one sample in a study of blood T cell repertoires in COVID-19. Data came from immunoSEQ multiplex PCR; TCRdb stores just in-frame clones and leaves some out. The table lists 65,000 to 95,000 clones, roughly nine tenths of them singletons. Sequencing used peripheral blood. The receptors come from a young man with acute or convalescent COVID-19. Each CDR3 is given with its conserved first and last residue. A D gene is named only where the DNA matches it firmly. The size entry is marked missing in some rows and otherwise reads once, few, many or a size class.

J gene	CDR3 length	clone size	V gene	D gene	CDR3 DNA	CDR3 protein
TRBJ2-7	18	.	TRBV27	.	TGTGCCAGCAGTTTATTCATCCCTTCTCCGGGAAAAATATACGAGCAGTACTTC	CASSLFIPSPGKIYEQYF
TRBJ2-7	16	.	TRBV5-1	TRBD1	TGCGCCAGCAGCTTACAGGGACAGGGGAGCTCCTACGAGCAGTACTTC	CASSLQGQGSSYEQYF
TRBJ2-7	13	.	TRBV2	.	TGTGCCAGCTCCCTGAACTTTGCCTACGAGCAGTACTTC	CASSLNFAYEQYF
TRBJ2-1	13	.	TRBV27	.	TGTGCCAGCAGTTTTTCGAGGCGTGGTGAGCAGTTCTTC	CASSFSRRGEQFF
TRBJ1-6	13	once	TRBV9	.	TGTGCCAGCAGCGTAGCGGACGGGGGACCCCTCCACTTT	CASSVADGGPLHF
TRBJ2-3	14	once	TRBV13	.	TGTGCCAGCAGCTTAACAGCTAGCACAGATACGCAGTATTTT	CASSLTASTDTQYF
TRBJ2-3	16	few	TRBV4-2	TRBD2	TGTGCCAGCAGCCAAGAATCGGCGGGAGGTGCCGATACGCAGTATTTT	CASSQESAGGADTQYF
TRBJ1-2	16	.	TRBV13	TRBD1	TGTGCCAGCAGCTTAGCCTCGGGACAGCCCCTCTATGGCTACACCTTC	CASSLASGQPLYGYTF
TRBJ1-2	14	.	TRBV7-9	.	TGTGCCAGCAGCTCAAACAGGGATAACTATGGCTACACCTTC	CASSSNRDNYGYTF
TRBJ2-2	14	.	TRBV29-1	TRBD2	TGCAGCGTTCTAGCGGGAGGGCCCGCCGGGGAGCTGTTTTTT	CSVLAGGPAGELFF
TRBJ2-5	13	.	TRBV28	.	TGTGCCAGCGAAGGAGGGAGGATAGAGACCCAGTACTTC	CASEGGRIETQYF
TRBJ2-1	18	.	TRBV7-2	.	TGTGCCAGCAGCAACTTAGGGCGAGCGGAGAAAGCTTACAATGAGCAGTTCTTC	CASSNLGRAEKAYNEQFF
TRBJ2-7	14	.	TRBV11-2	TRBD1	TGTGCCAGCAGCTTTACCGGGACAGGTTACGAGCAGTACTTC	CASSFTGTGYEQYF